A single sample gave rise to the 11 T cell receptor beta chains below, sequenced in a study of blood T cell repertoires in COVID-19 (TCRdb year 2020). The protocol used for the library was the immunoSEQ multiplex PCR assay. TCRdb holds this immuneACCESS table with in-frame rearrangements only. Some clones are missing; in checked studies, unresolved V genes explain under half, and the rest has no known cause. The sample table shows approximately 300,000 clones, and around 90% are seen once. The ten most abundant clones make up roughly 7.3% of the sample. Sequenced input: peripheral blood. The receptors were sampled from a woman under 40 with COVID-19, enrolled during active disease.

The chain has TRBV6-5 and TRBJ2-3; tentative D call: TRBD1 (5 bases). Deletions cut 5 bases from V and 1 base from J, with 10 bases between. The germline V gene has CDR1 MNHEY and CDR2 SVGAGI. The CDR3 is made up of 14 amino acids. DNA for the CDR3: TGTGCCAGCAGTCAGACAGCAGGCACAGATACGCAGTATTTT. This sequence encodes CASSQTAGTDTQYF.

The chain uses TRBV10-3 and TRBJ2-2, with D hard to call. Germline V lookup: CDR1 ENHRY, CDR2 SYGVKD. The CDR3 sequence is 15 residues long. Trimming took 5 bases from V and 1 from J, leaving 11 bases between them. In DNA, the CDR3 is TGTGCCATCAGTAGTCCCAGCGTGAACACCGGGGAGCTGTTTTTT. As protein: CAISSPSVNTGELFF.

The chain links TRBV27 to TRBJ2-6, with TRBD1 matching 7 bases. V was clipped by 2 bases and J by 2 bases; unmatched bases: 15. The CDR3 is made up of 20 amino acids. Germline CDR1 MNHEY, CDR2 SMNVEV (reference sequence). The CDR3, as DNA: TGTGCCAGCAGTTTAGGGTGGGGTAGACAGGGCGAGGCTGGGGCCAACGTCCTGACTTTC. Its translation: CASSLGWGRQGEAGANVLTF.

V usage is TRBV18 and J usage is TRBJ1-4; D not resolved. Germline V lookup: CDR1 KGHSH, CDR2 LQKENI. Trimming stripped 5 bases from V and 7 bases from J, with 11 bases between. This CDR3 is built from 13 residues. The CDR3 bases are TGTGCCAGCTCAAGGTCGGGAGGTGAAAAACTGTTTTTT. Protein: CASSRSGGEKLFF.

The CDR3 nucleotides read TGTGCCAGCTCCCAGCCGAGGGAGACCCAGTACTTC. Amino acids: CASSQPRETQYF. V is TRBV28 and J is TRBJ2-5; D gene ambiguous. This CDR3 spans 12 amino acids. Trimming left V 8 bases short and J 5 bases short, with 12 bases between. Germline assignment: CDR1 MDHEN and CDR2 SYDVKM.

DNA of the CDR3: TGTGCCAGCAGCGCCCCTGGTGGCGGGAGGGCCCCCCACGAGCAGTACTTC. Its translation is CASSAPGGGRAPHEQYF. The V call is TRBV9, the J call TRBJ2-7, with 9 positions matching TRBD2. V trimming: 3 bases; J trimming: 5 bases; junction bases outside the gene matches: 15. This CDR3 has 17 residues. CDR1 is SGDLS and CDR2 is YYNGEE in the germline V gene.

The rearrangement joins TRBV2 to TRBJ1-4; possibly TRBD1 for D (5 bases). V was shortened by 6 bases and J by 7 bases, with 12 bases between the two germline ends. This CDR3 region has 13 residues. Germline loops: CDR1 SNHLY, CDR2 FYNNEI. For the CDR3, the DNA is TGTGCCAGCAGGACTGGGGGAGGTGAAAAACTGTTTTTT. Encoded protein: CASRTGGGEKLFF.

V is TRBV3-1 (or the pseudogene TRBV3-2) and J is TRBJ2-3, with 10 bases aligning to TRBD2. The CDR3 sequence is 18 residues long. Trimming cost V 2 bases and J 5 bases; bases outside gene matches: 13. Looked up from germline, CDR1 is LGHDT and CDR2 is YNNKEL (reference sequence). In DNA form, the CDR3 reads TGTGCCAGCAGCCAAAAGGCACGAGCGGGAGGGCCGGGAGATACGCAGTATTTT. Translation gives CASSQKARAGGPGDTQYF.

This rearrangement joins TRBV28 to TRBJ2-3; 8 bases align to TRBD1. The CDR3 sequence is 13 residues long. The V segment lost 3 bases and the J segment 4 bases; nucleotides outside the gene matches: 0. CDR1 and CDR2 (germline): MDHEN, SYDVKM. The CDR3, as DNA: TGTGCCAGCAGTTTGACAGGGGCAGATACGCAGTATTTT. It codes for CASSLTGADTQYF.

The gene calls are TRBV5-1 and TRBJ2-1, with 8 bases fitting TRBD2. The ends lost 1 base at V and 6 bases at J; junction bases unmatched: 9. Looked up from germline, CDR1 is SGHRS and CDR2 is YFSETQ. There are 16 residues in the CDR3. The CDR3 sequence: CASSLTGGGNINEQFF. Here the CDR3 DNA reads TGCGCCAGCAGCTTGACGGGAGGGGGTAATATCAATGAGCAGTTCTTC. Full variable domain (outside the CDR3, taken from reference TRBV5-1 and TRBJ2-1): KAGVTQTPRYLIKTRGQQVTLSCSPISGHRSVSWYQQTPGQGLQFLFEYFSETQRNKGNFPGRFSGRQFSNSRSEMNVSTLELGDSALYLCASSLTGGGNINEQFFGPGTRLTVL.

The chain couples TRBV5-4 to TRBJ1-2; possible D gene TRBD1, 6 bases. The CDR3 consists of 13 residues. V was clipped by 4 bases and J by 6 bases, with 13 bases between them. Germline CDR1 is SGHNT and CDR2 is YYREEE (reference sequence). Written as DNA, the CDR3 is TGTGCCAGCAGCCAAATTAGACAGGATGGCTACACCTTC. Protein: CASSQIRQDGYTF.